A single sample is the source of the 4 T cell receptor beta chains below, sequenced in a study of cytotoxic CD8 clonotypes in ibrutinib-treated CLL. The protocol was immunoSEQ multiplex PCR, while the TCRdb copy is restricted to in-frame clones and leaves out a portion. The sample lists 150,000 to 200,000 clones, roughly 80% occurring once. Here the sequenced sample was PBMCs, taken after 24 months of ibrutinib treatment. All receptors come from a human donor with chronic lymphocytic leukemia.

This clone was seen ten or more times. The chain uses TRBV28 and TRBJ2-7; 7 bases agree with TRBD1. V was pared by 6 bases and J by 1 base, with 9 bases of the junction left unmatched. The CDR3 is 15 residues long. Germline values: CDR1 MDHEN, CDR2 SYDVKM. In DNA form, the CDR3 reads TGTGCCAGCAGACCTATGGACAGGCAGTCCTACGAGCAGTACTTC. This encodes CASRPMDRQSYEQYF.

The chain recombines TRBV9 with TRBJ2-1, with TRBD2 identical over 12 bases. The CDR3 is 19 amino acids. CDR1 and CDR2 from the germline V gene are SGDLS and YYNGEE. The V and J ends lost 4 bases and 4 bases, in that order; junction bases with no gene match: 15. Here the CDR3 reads CASSPTLAGGTTVYNEQFF. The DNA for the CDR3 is TGTGCCAGCAGCCCGACCCTAGCGGGAGGGACCACCGTGTACAATGAGCAGTTCTTC.

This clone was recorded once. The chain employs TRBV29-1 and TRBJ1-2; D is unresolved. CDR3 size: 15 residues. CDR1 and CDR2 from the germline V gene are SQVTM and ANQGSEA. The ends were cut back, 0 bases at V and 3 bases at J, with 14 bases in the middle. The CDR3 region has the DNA TGCAGCGTTGAAGAGGTAGTGGACGGGTACTATGGCTACACCTTC. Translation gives CSVEEVVDGYYGYTF.

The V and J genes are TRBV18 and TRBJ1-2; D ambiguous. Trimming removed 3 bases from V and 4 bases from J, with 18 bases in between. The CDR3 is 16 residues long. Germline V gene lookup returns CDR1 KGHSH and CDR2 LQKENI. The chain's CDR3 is CASSPGGPSLGYGYTF. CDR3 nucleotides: TGTGCCAGCTCACCCGGAGGGCCCTCCCTCGGCTATGGCTACACCTTC.